Sequencing of this TCR beta chain was carried out in a study of CD8+CD57+ T cells in acquired aplastic anemia. Study as a whole: Sorted CD4+ and CD8+ cells gave an average of roughly 3.3 ug of DNA. Study results and limitations: Roughly 30 was the count of CD8+ CDR3 sequences that patients shared with controls.

Researchers used genomic DNA as the template to profile TCR beta VDJ and CDR3. TCRdb passed the reads through MiXCR, listing each CDR3 protein once. The sample carries under 200,000 distinct CDR3 sequences, roughly 48% recorded once. With regard to this clonotype: Antigen unknown.

The patients chosen for sequencing had shown expansion of CD8+CD57+ cells (detected by flow cytometry). There was no therapy given to any patient before the blood sampling took place. Germline values: CDR1 SQVTM, CDR2 ANQGSEA. This CDR3 has 13 amino acids. Trimming pared 7 bases from V and 3 bases from J, leaving 13 bases between. Material for sequencing was sorted CD4+, CD8+, or CD8+CD57+ T cells (not recorded which) from PBMCs. This receptor was obtained from a human donor with aplastic anemia. The chain couples TRBV29-1 to TRBJ1-5; D not certain. The CDR3 DNA reads as TGCAGCGGATCAGACGGAATCAATCAGCCCCAGCATTTT. As protein: CSGSDGINQPQHF.